What follows describes a single T cell receptor beta chain. Donors in Cohort 3 who had recovered were those with two negative PCRs, healthcare professional clearance, or resolution of their symptoms. Trimming left V 4 bases short and J 9 bases short, with 15 bases between. The germline CDR1 and CDR2 sequences are LGHDT and YNNKEL (reference sequence). This CDR3 spans 13 amino acids. This sample is drawn from a study of blood T cell repertoires in COVID-19. The overall study: From T cells, B-cell-depleted T cells, or PBMCs came the material, which was cDNA or gDNA.

Assay used: immunoSEQ multiplex PCR; TCRdb lists only in-frame clones, some missing. The sample has 320,000 or so clones, 88% seen once; the top ten hold around 5%. The sequenced sample was PBMCs or T cells enriched from blood (not recorded which). V gene TRBV3-1 (or the pseudogene TRBV3-2) combines with J gene TRBJ2-5; D perhaps matches TRBD1 (5 bases). This receptor was identified in a man aged 30-40 years who had recovered from COVID-19. The CDR3 is CASSLRGQGAQYF. In nucleotides, the CDR3 is TGTGCCAGCAGCCTTAGGGGTCAAGGGGCCCAGTACTTC.